This T cell receptor beta chain emerged from a study of shared clonotypes between healthy human individuals. Study results and caveats: All-four-donor shared clonotypes had higher generation probabilities than non-shared clonotypes did.

Germline V gene data show CDR1 as MNHEY and CDR2 as SVGAGI. The length of the CDR3 is 15 residues. With V trimmed by 6 bases and J by 1 base, 9 bases remained unmatched. The repertoire was sequenced with immunoSEQ multiplex PCR; TCRdb's copy has only in-frame clones and lacks some. The table has 180,000 or so clones, approximately 92% seen once. Note on this clone: Antigen unknown.

This receptor was taken from a woman aged 25 to 39 in good health. The sequenced sample was naive CD4+ T cells sorted from blood. Subset here: CD45RA+ positively selected. This chain links TRBV6-5 with TRBJ2-7; 7 nucleotides match TRBD1. In DNA form, the CDR3 reads TGTGCCAGCAGAAGTACAGGGGTGGGGTCCTACGAGCAGTACTTC. Translated, it gives CASRSTGVGSYEQYF.